The 11 T cell receptor beta chains reported below all come from one sample, sequenced in a study of human thymus T cells. The method was immunoSEQ multiplex PCR; TCRdb's version includes in-frame clones alone and lacks a portion of them. The sample has around 44,000 clones, 94% seen once. Sequenced sample: blood. These receptors all stem from a boy under two years old with a congenital heart defect but otherwise immunologically healthy.

V usage is TRBV28 and J usage is TRBJ2-7; TRBD1 is a possible D gene (6 bases). V gave up 5 bases and J gave up 7 bases, with 18 bases separating them. CDR1 is MDHEN and CDR2 is SYDVKM in the germline V gene. The CDR3 totals 14 residues. This CDR3 reads CASSAPGTPWEQYF. Written as DNA, the CDR3 is TGTGCCAGCAGTGCACCCGGGACACCCTGGGAGCAGTACTTC.

The chain's CDR3 is CASSPHGPDEQYF. CDR3 in DNA: TGCGCCAGCAGCCCCCATGGCCCTGACGAGCAGTACTTC. V gene TRBV4-1 combines with J gene TRBJ2-7; D remains unclear. With 4 bases removed from V and 5 bases from J, the gap between germline ends came to 12 bases. CDR3 length: 13 residues. CDR1 is MGHRA, CDR2 YSYEKL, per germline.

The V call is TRBV4-1, the J call TRBJ1-6; no clear D. Germline loops: CDR1 MGHRA, CDR2 YSYEKL. Trimming took 4 bases from V and 0 from J, leaving 10 bases between them. CDR3 length: 16 amino acids. The DNA of the CDR3 is TGCGCCAGCAGCCGTCCTCAGAGCTCCTATAATTCACCCCTCCACTTT. Protein product: CASSRPQSSYNSPLHF.

V usage is TRBV5-1 and J usage is TRBJ1-2; 10 bases match TRBD1. The ends lost 0 bases at V and 2 bases at J; junction bases unmatched: 4. CDR3 size: 16 residues. Germline CDR1 SGHRS, CDR2 YFSETQ. The CDR3 spells CASSLGTGGGNYGYTF. The CDR3, as DNA: TGCGCCAGCAGCTTGGGGACAGGGGGAGGAAACTATGGCTACACCTTC. The full variable domain, completed using reference TRBV5-1 and TRBJ1-2, is KAGVTQTPRYLIKTRGQQVTLSCSPISGHRSVSWYQQTPGQGLQFLFEYFSETQRNKGNFPGRFSGRQFSNSRSEMNVSTLELGDSALYLCASSLGTGGGNYGYTFGSGTRLTVV.

This chain connects TRBV6-5 to TRBJ1-1, with TRBD1 as a possible D gene (5 bases). The CDR3 runs 14 residues. Looked up from germline, CDR1 is MNHEY and CDR2 is SVGAGI. V was cut by 2 bases and J by 4 bases, with 11 bases left in between. The CDR3 region is CASSYGRGGTEAFF. CDR3 sequence (DNA): TGTGCCAGCAGTTACGGGAGGGGAGGCACTGAAGCTTTCTTT.

V is TRBV4-3 and J is TRBJ2-1; D is unresolved. The CDR3 has 16 residues. Germline V gene data show CDR1 as LGHNA and CDR2 as YSLEER. Trimming cost V 0 bases and J 4 bases, with 13 bases left between them. The CDR3 spells CASSQDVGRRYNEQFF. CDR3 bases: TGCGCCAGCAGCCAAGACGTGGGCCGACGGTACAATGAGCAGTTCTTC.

For this clone: An end of the junction does not agree with germline; a read error may underlie this. The chain links TRBV7-7 to TRBJ2-3; 8 bases agree with TRBD2. Germline V CDR1 and CDR2: SSHAT, FNYEAQ (reference sequence). This CDR3 is 15 amino acids long. In DNA, the CDR3 is TGTGCTAGCAGCTTTGGACTAGCAACCACAGATACGCAGTATTTT. It codes for CASSFGLATTDTQYF.

The chain is built from TRBV27 and TRBJ2-1, with 11 bases matching TRBD1. V was clipped by 3 bases and J by 9 bases; unmatched bases: 10. CDR3 length: 16 amino acids. In germline, CDR1 is MNHEY, CDR2 SMNVEV (reference sequence). The CDR3 is CASSFLRGQGAVEQFF. DNA for the CDR3: TGTGCCAGCAGTTTTTTGAGAGGACAGGGGGCCGTTGAGCAGTTCTTC.

The CDR3 nucleotides are TGTGCCAGCAGCTTAGAGCCATCGAACACCGGGGAGCTGTTTTTT. The encoded protein is CASSLEPSNTGELFF. This chain links TRBV7-3 with TRBJ2-2; D remains unclear. V shed 2 bases and J shed 0 bases, with 7 bases lying between them. Germline CDR1 SGHTA, CDR2 FQGTGA. This CDR3 has 15 amino acids.

The chain carries TRBV30 and TRBJ2-3; possible D gene TRBD1, 5 bases. Deletions cut 2 bases from V and 5 bases from J, with 14 bases between. This CDR3 comprises 14 residues. From germline, CDR1 is GTSNPN and CDR2 SVGIG (reference sequence). The CDR3: CAWSLLDRIDTQYF. The DNA of the CDR3 is TGTGCCTGGAGTCTACTCGACAGAATAGATACGCAGTATTTT.

The rearrangement joins TRBV23-1 to TRBJ2-5; TRBD2 might be the D (6 bases). TRBV23-1 belongs to the ORF category, with a function that is uncertain. There are 17 residues in the CDR3. Between the trimmed V and J ends, which lost 3 bases and 5 bases, there was a span of 22 bases. CDR3 amino acids: CASSQGLGGAGRETQYF. The CDR3 DNA reads as TGCGCCAGCAGTCAGGGACTTGGCGGGGCAGGTCGGGAGACCCAGTACTTC.